This T cell receptor beta chain was sequenced during a study of blood T cell repertoires in COVID-19. Study in general: Whether acute or convalescent, the COVID-19 samples came from the United States, Italy and Spain. PBMCs, B-cell-depleted T cells, or T cells provided the cDNA or gDNA that made up the material.

This CDR3 spans 16 amino acids. Germline CDR1 KGHSH, CDR2 LQKENI. Unmatched junction bases numbered 8, after V lost 1 base and J lost 5 bases. The assay was immunoSEQ multiplex PCR, and TCRdb's table has in-frame clones only and misses some. The sample holds about 390,000 clones, around 87% seen once. Sequenced sample: peripheral blood. This TCR came from an older woman with COVID-19, enrolled during active disease. V usage is TRBV18 and J usage is TRBJ2-5, with 9 bases identical to TRBD1. The CDR3 loop is CASSPLIGTGWETQYF. CDR3 nucleotide sequence: TGTGCCAGCTCACCACTCATCGGGACAGGGTGGGAGACCCAGTACTTC.